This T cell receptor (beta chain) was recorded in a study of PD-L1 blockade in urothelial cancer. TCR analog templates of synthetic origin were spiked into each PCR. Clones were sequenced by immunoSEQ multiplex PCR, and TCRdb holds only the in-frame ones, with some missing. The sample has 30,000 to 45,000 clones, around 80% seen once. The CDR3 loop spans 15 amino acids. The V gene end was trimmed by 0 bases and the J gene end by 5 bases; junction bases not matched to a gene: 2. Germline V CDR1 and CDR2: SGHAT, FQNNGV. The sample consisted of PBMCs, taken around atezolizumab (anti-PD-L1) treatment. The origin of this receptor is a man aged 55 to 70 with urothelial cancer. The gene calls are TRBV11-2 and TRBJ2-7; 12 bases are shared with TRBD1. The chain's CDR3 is CASSLEGTGGHEQYF. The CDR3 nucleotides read TGTGCCAGCAGCTTAGAAGGGACAGGGGGCCACGAGCAGTACTTC.